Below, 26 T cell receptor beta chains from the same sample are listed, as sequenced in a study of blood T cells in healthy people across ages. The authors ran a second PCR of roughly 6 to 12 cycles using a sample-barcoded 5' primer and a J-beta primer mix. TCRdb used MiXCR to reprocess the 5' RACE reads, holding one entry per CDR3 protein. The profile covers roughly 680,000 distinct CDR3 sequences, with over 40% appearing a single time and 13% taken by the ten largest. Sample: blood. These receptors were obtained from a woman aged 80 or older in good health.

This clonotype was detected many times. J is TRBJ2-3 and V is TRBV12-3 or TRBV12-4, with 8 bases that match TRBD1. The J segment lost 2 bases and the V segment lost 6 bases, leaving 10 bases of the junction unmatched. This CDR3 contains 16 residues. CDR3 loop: CASSPPTGVITDTQYF. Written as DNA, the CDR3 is TGTGCCAGCAGCCCTCCGACAGGGGTTATCACAGATACGCAGTATTTT.

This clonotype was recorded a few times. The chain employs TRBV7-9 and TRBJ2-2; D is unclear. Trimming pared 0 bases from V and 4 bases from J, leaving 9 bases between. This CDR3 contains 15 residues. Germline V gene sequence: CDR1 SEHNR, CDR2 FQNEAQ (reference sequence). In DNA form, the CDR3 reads TGTGCCAGCAGCTTAGCCAGGTGGAGCACCGGGGAGCTGTTTTTT. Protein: CASSLARWSTGELFF.

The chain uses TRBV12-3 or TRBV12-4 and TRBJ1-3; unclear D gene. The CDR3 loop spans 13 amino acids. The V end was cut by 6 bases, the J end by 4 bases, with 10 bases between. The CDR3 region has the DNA TGTGCCAGCAGGCCCCCAGAAGGAAACACCATATATTTT. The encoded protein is CASRPPEGNTIYF.

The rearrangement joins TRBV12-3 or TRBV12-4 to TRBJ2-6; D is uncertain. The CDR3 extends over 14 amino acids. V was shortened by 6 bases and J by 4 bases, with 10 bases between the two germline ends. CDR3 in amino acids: CASRPPVGANVLTF. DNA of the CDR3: TGTGCCAGCAGACCCCCGGTCGGGGCCAACGTCCTGACTTTC.

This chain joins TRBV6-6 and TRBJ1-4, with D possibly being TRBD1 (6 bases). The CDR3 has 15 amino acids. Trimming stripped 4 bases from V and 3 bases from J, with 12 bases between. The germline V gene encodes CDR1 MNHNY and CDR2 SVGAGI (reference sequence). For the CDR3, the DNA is TGTGCCAGCAGTTTACTGGGGGCGGCTAATGAAAAACTGTTTTTT. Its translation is CASSLLGAANEKLFF.

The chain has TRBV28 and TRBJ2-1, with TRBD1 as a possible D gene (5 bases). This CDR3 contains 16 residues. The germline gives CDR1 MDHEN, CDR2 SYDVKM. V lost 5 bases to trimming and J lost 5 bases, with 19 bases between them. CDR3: CASSDSFGPPHNEQFF. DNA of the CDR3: TGTGCCAGCAGTGACAGCTTCGGGCCCCCACACAATGAGCAGTTCTTC.

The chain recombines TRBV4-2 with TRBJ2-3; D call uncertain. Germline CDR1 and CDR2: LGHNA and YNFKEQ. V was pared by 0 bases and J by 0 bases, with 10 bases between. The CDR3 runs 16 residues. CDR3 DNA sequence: TGTGCCAGCAGCCAAGAATACGGGCCTAGCACAGATACGCAGTATTTT. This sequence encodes CASSQEYGPSTDTQYF.

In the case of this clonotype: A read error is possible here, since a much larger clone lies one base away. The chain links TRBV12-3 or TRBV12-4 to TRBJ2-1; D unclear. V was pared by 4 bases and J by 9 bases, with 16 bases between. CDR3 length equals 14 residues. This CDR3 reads CASSSIPRWIEQFF. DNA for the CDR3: TGTGCCAGCAGTTCTATTCCGCGGTGGATTGAGCAGTTCTTC.

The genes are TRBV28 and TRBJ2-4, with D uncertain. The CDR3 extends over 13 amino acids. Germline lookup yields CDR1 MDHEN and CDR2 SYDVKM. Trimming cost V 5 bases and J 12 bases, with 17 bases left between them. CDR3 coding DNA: TGTGCCAGCAGTCCCCCGGCTGGAGCCGATCAGTACTTC. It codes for CASSPPAGADQYF.

The CDR3 sequence is CASSFSDLRFAGRTYEQYF. CDR3 DNA sequence: TGTGCCAGCAGTTTTAGTGATCTCAGGTTCGCAGGTCGTACTTACGAGCAGTACTTC. This rearrangement joins TRBV28 to TRBJ2-7, with D unresolved. Per germline, CDR1 MDHEN and CDR2 SYDVKM. The CDR3 has 19 residues. V gave up 3 bases and J gave up 4 bases, with 28 bases separating them.

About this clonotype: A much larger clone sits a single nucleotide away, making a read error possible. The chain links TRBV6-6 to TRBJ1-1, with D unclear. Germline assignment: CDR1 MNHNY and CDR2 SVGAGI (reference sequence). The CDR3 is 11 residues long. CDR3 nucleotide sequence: TGTGCCAGCCTAACGAACGCTGAAGCTTTCTTT. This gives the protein CASLTNAEAFF.

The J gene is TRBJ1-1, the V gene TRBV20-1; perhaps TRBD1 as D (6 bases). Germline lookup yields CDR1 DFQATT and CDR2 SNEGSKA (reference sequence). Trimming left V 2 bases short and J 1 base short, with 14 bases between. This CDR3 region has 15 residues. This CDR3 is CSARSLQGWNTEAFF. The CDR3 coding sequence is TGCAGTGCTAGATCGTTACAGGGATGGAACACTGAAGCTTTCTTT.

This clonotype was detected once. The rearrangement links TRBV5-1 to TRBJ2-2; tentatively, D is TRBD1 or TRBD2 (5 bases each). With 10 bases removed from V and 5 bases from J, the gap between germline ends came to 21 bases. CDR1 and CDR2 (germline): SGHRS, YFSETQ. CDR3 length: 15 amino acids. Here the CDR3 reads CAGSLGTAQTGELFF. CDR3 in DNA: TGCGCCGGGAGTCTGGGGACGGCCCAAACCGGGGAGCTGTTTTTT. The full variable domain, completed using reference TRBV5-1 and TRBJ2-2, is KAGVTQTPRYLIKTRGQQVTLSCSPISGHRSVSWYQQTPGQGLQFLFEYFSETQRNKGNFPGRFSGRQFSNSRSEMNVSTLELGDSALYLCAGSLGTAQTGELFFGEGSRLTVL.

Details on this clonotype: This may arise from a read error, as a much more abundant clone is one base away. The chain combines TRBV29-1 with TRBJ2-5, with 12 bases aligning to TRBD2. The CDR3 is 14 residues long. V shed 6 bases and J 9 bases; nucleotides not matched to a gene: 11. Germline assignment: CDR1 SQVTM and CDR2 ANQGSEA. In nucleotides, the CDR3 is TGCAGCGTGGGGACTAGCGGGTTGAGTGAGGCCCAGTACTTC. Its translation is CSVGTSGLSEAQYF.

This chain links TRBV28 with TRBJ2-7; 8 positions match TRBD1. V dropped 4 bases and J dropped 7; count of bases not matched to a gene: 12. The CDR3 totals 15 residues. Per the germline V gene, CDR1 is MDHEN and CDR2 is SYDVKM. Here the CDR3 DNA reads TGTGCCAGCAGTTCCGCCGGGACAGGTGAATATGAGCAGTACTTC. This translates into CASSSAGTGEYEQYF.

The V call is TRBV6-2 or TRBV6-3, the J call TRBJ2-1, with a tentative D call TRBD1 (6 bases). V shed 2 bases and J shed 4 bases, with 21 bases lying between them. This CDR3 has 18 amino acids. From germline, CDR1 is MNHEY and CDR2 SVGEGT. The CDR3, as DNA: TGTGCCAGCAGTTACGGGGCCCCCGTTACAGGGTTATACAATGAGCAGTTCTTC. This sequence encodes CASSYGAPVTGLYNEQFF.

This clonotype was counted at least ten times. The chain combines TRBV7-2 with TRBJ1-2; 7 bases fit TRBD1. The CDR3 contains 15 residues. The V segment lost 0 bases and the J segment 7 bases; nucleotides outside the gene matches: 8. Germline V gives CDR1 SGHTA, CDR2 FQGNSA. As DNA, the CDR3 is TGTGCCAGCAGCTTAGCCTCATCAGGGGGTGGTGGCTACACCTTC. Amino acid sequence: CASSLASSGGGGYTF.

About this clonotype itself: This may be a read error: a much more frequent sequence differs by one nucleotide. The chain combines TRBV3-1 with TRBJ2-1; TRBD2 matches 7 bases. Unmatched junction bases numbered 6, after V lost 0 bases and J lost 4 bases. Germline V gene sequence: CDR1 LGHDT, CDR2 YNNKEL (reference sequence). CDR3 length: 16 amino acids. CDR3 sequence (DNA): TGTGCCAGCAGCCAAGATCCCCGAGCGGGATACAATGAGCAGTTCTTC. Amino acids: CASSQDPRAGYNEQFF.

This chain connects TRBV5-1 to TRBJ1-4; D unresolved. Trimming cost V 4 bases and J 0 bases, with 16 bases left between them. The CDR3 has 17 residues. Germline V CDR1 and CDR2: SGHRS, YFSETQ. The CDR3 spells CASSIYLSPATNEKLFF. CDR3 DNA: TGCGCCAGCAGCATCTACCTTTCCCCGGCAACTAATGAAAAACTGTTTTTT. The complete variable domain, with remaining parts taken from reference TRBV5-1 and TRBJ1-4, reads KAGVTQTPRYLIKTRGQQVTLSCSPISGHRSVSWYQQTPGQGLQFLFEYFSETQRNKGNFPGRFSGRQFSNSRSEMNVSTLELGDSALYLCASSIYLSPATNEKLFFGSGTQLSVL.

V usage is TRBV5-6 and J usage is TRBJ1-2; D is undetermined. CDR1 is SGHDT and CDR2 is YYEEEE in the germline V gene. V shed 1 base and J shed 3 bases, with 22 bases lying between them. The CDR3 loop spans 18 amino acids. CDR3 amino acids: CASSLHRPFPLVDYGYTF. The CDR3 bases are TGTGCCAGCAGCTTGCACAGACCTTTCCCTCTGGTGGACTATGGCTACACCTTC.

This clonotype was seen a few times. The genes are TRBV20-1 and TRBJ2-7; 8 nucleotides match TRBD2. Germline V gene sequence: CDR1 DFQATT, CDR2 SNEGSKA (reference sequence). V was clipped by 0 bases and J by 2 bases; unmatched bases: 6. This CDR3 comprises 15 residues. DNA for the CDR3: TGCAGTGCTAGAGAGATAGCGGGGACGACCTACGAGCAGTACTTC. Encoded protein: CSAREIAGTTYEQYF.

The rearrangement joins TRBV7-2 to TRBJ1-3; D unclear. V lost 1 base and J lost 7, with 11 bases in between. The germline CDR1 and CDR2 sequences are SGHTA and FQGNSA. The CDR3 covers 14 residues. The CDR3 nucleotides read TGTGCCAGCAGCTTAGAATCAAGGGTTAACACCATATATTTT. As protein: CASSLESRVNTIYF. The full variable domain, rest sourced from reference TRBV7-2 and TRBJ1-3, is GAGVSQSPSNKVTEKGKDVELRCDPISGHTALYWYRQSLGQGLEFLIYFQGNSAPDKSGLPSDRFSAERTGGSVSTLTIQRTQQEDSAVYLCASSLESRVNTIYFGEGSWLTVV.

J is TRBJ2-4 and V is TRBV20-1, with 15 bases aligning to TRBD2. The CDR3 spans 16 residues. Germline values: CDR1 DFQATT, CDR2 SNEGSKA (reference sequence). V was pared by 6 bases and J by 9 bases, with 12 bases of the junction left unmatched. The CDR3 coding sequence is TGCAGTGCCTCGTCGCCGGGACTAGCGGGAGGTGTCATTCAGTACTTC. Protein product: CSASSPGLAGGVIQYF.

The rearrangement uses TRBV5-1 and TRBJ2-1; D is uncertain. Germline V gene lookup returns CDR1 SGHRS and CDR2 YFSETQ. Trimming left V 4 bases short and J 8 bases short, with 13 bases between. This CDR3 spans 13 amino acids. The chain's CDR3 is CASSVGLWDEQFF. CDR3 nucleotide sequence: TGCGCCAGCAGCGTTGGGTTGTGGGATGAGCAGTTCTTC.

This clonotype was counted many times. CDR3 DNA sequence: TGTGCCAGCAGTTTTCGGCAGGGAGGCAATCAGCCCCAGCATTTT. Protein sequence: CASSFRQGGNQPQHF. The genes are TRBV28 and TRBJ1-5, with D maybe TRBD1 (5 bases). The CDR3 spans 15 residues. The V end lost 3 bases, the J end lost 2 bases, and 11 bases lay between the germline ends. Germline assignment: CDR1 MDHEN and CDR2 SYDVKM.

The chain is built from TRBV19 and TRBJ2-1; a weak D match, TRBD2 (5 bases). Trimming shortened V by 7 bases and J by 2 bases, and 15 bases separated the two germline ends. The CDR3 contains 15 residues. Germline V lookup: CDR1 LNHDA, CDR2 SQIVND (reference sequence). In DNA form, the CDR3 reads TGTGCCAGTACCCGCCAAGCGGCTACCTACAATGAGCAGTTCTTC. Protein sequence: CASTRQAATYNEQFF.